What follows is one T cell receptor (beta chain) and its context. Its antigen is still unknown. These data belong to a study of cytomegalovirus exposure and HLA in healthy donors. Study outcomes and limitations: The authors assumed roughly uniform sequencing depth across donors for presence/absence analyses. The investigators catalogued some 150 TCR beta chains as cytomegalovirus-associated.

PCR primers comprised 60 Vbeta and 13 Jbeta primers. The repertoire was sequenced with immunoSEQ multiplex PCR; TCRdb's copy has only in-frame clones and lacks some. The table lists more than 85,000 clones, over 75% of them singletons, with about 6.9% in the top ten. Trimming took 3 bases from V and 1 from J, leaving 12 bases between them. This CDR3 spans 15 amino acids. Germline values: CDR1 MGHRA, CDR2 YSYEKL. This TCR was recovered from a man aged 25 to 45 in good health and CMV-seropositive. Sequences were obtained from PBMCs. The J gene is TRBJ2-5, the V gene TRBV4-1; D is perhaps TRBD2 (5 bases). The CDR3 loop reads CASSHGRGFQETQYF. The CDR3 coding sequence is TGCGCCAGCAGCCACGGACGGGGATTCCAAGAGACCCAGTACTTC.